This T cell receptor beta chain is drawn from a study of Ad26.COV2.S vaccination and SARS-CoV-2 variants. The overall study: Doses of Ad26.COV2.S were injected into muscle once or twice, 56 days apart. Notes on the study in general: It is possible that the TCR breadth and depth analyses underestimated the total T cell responses. Individuals receiving vaccine had higher spike-specific TCR breadth than placebo recipients did.

About this clone: The antigen remains undetermined.

The method was immunoSEQ multiplex PCR; TCRdb's version includes in-frame clones alone and lacks a portion of them. The sample lists 350,000 to 450,000 clones, roughly 81% occurring once. V lost 5 bases and J lost 2; bases outside the gene matches: 12. The germline gives CDR1 SEHNR, CDR2 FQNEAQ (reference sequence). The CDR3 has 16 residues. Noted treatment: some 20 received Ad26.COV2.S at low or high dose, single or two shots; several received placebo; per-sample allocation not given. Samples were taken on day 63 after the first vaccine or placebo injection. An 18-55-year-old adult in Boston served as donor.

The sequence was obtained from a person aged 18-65 years who received the Ad26.COV2.S COVID-19 vaccine or a placebo. The sample was peripheral blood, taken in a trial of Ad26.COV2.S vaccine versus placebo. The V and J genes are TRBV7-9 and TRBJ2-7; 7 positions agree with TRBD2. The CDR3 sequence is CASSLGPGSGPYEQYF. The CDR3 DNA reads TGTGCCAGCAGCCTTGGTCCCGGTAGCGGGCCCTACGAGCAGTACTTC.